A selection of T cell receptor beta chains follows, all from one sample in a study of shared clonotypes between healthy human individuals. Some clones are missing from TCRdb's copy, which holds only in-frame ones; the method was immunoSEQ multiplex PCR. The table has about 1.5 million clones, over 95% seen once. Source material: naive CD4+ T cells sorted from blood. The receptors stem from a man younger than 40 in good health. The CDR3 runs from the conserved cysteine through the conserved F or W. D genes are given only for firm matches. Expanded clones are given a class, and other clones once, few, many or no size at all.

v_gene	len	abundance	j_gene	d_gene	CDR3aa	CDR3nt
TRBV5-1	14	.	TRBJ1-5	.	CASSPYRAMEPQHF	TGCGCCAGCAGCCCGTACCGGGCCATGGAGCCCCAGCATTTT
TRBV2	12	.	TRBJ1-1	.	CASVRGSIEAFF	TGTGCCAGTGTCAGGGGAAGTATTGAAGCTTTCTTT
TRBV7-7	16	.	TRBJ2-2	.	CASSPCSAPTAGELFF	TGTGCTAGCAGCCCCTGTTCGGCCCCCACGGCTGGGGAGCTGTTTTTT
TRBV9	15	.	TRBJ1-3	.	CASSVEGSSGNTIYF	TGTGCCAGCAGCGTAGAGGGTAGCTCTGGAAACACCATATATTTT
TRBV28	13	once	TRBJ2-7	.	CASGLGANYEQYF	TGTGCCAGCGGGTTAGGGGCGAACTACGAGCAGTACTTC
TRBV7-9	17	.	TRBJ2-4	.	CASSLGVGATAKNIQYF	TGTGCCAGCAGCTTGGGTGTCGGAGCAACAGCCAAAAACATTCAGTACTTC
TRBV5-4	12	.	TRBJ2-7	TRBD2	CASRRTSGTQHF	TGTGCCAGCAGGCGGACTAGCGGGACCCAGCACTTC
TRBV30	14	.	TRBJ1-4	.	CAWGQKRTNEKLFF	TGTGCCTGGGGACAGAAGAGGACTAATGAAAAACTGTTTTTT
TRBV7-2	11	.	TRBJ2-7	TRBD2	CASSFAGAQYF	TGTGCCAGCAGCTTTGCGGGAGCGCAGTACTTC
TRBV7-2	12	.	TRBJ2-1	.	CASSFPYNEQFF	TGTGCCAGCAGCTTCCCATACAATGAGCAGTTCTTC
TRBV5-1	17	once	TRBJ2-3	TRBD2	CASSFGLAAPSTDTQYF	TGCGCCAGCAGCTTTGGACTAGCGGCTCCCTCCACAGATACGCAGTATTTT
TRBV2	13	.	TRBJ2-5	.	CASSNSGQETQYF	TGTGCCAGCTCCAATAGCGGCCAAGAGACCCAGTACTTC
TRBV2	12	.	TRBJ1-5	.	CASRLRNQPQHF	TGTGCCAGCCGCCTTCGCAATCAGCCCCAGCATTTT
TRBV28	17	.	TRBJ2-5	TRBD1	CASSLPNTGGGQETQYF	TGTGCCAGCAGTCTACCGAACACAGGGGGAGGCCAAGAGACCCAGTACTTC